Detailed here is one T cell receptor (beta chain). The V and J ends lost 2 bases and 5 bases respectively, with 22 bases between them. The germline V gene encodes CDR1 SEHNR and CDR2 FQNEAQ (reference sequence). CDR3 length: 19 residues. This sample was included in a study of technical replicates of blood from a handful of donors. TCRdb's table, derived via immunoSEQ multiplex PCR, lists solely in-frame clones and lacks some. Among 65,000 to 90,000 clones, 93% were seen once, and the ten largest hold roughly 0.25%. This TCR was sampled from a human donor in good health. The genes are TRBV7-9 and TRBJ1-6; D is unresolved. The sample taken for sequencing was T cells isolated from PBMCs. This CDR3 reads CASSLLTFRGKAHNSPLHF. The CDR3 DNA sequence: TGTGCCAGCAGCTTACTGACTTTTAGAGGGAAGGCCCATAATTCACCCCTCCACTTT. The full variable domain, its missing parts supplied by reference TRBV7-9 and TRBJ1-6, is DTGVSQNPRHKITKRGQNVTFRCDPISEHNRLYWYRQTLGQGPEFLTYFQNEAQLEKSRLLSDRFSAERPKGSFSTLEIQRTEQGDSAMYLCASSLLTFRGKAHNSPLHFGNGTRLTVT.